Listed below are T cell receptor beta chains from one sample, sequenced in a study of blood T cell repertoires in COVID-19. The repertoire was sequenced with immunoSEQ multiplex PCR; TCRdb's copy has only in-frame clones and lacks some. The table has about 160,000 clones, 84% seen once. Specimen: peripheral blood. These TCRs come from a man between 18 and 35 years old with active or convalescent COVID-19. CDR3s include the opening cysteine and the closing phenylalanine or tryptophan. A D gene is named only where the DNA matches it firmly. Clone size is stated in some rows and not others, as once, few, many or a class when expanded.

abundance	v_gene	j_gene	d_gene	CDR3nt	CDR3aa
NA	TRBV27	TRBJ2-7	TRBD2	TGTGCCAGCAGTTCCTTCTCGACCGGGGGGGCGTCGCCCTGGTCCCCGTACGAGCAGTACTTC	CASSSFSTGGASPWSPYEQYF
NA	TRBV9	TRBJ2-5	TRBD2	TGTGCCAGCAGCGTAGTAGCGGGGGGCTTCCAAGAGACCCAGTACTTC	CASSVVAGGFQETQYF
once	TRBV13	TRBJ2-5	TRBD2	TGTGCCAGCAGCTTGGAGACTAGCGGAAAAGAGACCCAGTACTTC	CASSLETSGKETQYF
NA	TRBV6-5	TRBJ2-7	TRBD2	TGTGCCAGCAGTTACACCTGGACTAGCATCTACGAGCAGTACTTC	CASSYTWTSIYEQYF
NA	TRBV3-1/TRBV3-2	TRBJ1-1	NA	TGTGCCAGCAGCCAAGATCGAGGGGGCACTGAAGCTTTCTTT	CASSQDRGGTEAFF
NA	TRBV3-1/TRBV3-2	TRBJ2-6	NA	TGTGCCAGCAGCCAAGACCTCTTCTCTGGGGCCAACGTCCTGACTTTC	CASSQDLFSGANVLTF
NA	TRBV19	TRBJ2-1	TRBD2	TGTGCCAGTAGGCCCAGCGGGAGAAGGAATGAGCAGTTCTTC	CASRPSGRRNEQFF
NA	TRBV5-1	TRBJ1-5	NA	TGCGCCAGCAGCTTGGTCCCGCGAGATCAGCCCCAGCATTTT	CASSLVPRDQPQHF
NA	TRBV30	TRBJ1-1	NA	TGTGCCTGGAGCCCGGGTGTGGAAGCTTTCTTT	CAWSPGVEAFF
NA	TRBV19	TRBJ2-7	NA	TGTGCCAGTACCGATGGGGGCAGGACAAACGAGCAGTACTTC	CASTDGGRTNEQYF
NA	TRBV19	TRBJ1-6	TRBD1	TGTGCCAGTAGTGTACAGGGGTGGAATTCACCCCTCCACTTT	CASSVQGWNSPLHF
NA	TRBV9	TRBJ1-2	TRBD1	TGTGCCAGCAGCGTCCGGGACAGGGGCTATGGCTACACCTTC	CASSVRDRGYGYTF
NA	TRBV11-2	TRBJ1-6	NA	TGTGCCAGCGGCCACAATCAGGGATATGGTTCACCCCTCCACTTT	CASGHNQGYGSPLHF
NA	TRBV28	TRBJ1-2	NA	TGTGCCAGCAGTGTATTACCCCTCAGGGGCGATGGCTACACCTTC	CASSVLPLRGDGYTF
NA	TRBV29-1	TRBJ1-4	TRBD1	TGCAGCGTTGCGGACAGGTTCTCTACCACGAGGGAAAAACTGTTTTTT	CSVADRFSTTREKLFF
once	TRBV5-6	TRBJ2-2	NA	TGTGCCAGCAGCCGCCCGGACAGGAACACCGGGGAGCTGTTTTTT	CASSRPDRNTGELFF
NA	TRBV7-9	TRBJ2-7	NA	TGTGCCAGCAGCTCCCCCGGCTCCTACGAGCAGTACTTC	CASSSPGSYEQYF
NA	TRBV4-2	TRBJ2-7	TRBD1	TGTGCCAGCAGCCAAGAGCCCGGACAGGGGTTCTACGAGCAGTACTTC	CASSQEPGQGFYEQYF
NA	TRBV4-2	TRBJ2-5	TRBD2	TGTGCCAGCAGCCAAAAGCGACCGGGACTACCAAAAGAGACCCAGTACTTC	CASSQKRPGLPKETQYF
NA	TRBV5-1	TRBJ1-1	NA	TGCGCCAGCAAAAAGGGGCCTGAAGCTTTCTTT	CASKKGPEAFF
NA	TRBV3-1/TRBV3-2	TRBJ2-5	TRBD1	TGTGCCAGCAGCCAACCCTGGACAGGGCCCGGGGAGACCCAGTACTTC	CASSQPWTGPGETQYF
NA	TRBV5-1	TRBJ1-1	NA	TGCGCCAGCAGCTCGGGTTCGACAGGAGAGAACACTGAAGCTTTCTTT	CASSSGSTGENTEAFF
NA	TRBV5-8	TRBJ2-1	NA	TGTGCCAGCAGCTTGCCGGGTGTCTACAATGAGCAGTTCTTC	CASSLPGVYNEQFF
NA	TRBV30	TRBJ1-5	NA	TGTGCCTGGAGTTCCGGGGGCAATCAGCCCCAGCATTTT	CAWSSGGNQPQHF
NA	TRBV7-8	TRBJ2-7	NA	TGTGCCAGCAGCTTTCAGGGCCAGAGCTCCTACGAGCAGTACTTC	CASSFQGQSSYEQYF
once	TRBV3-1/TRBV3-2	TRBJ1-2	NA	TGTGCCAGCAGCCAACTGAAGGGAGGATACTATGGCTACACCTTC	CASSQLKGGYYGYTF
NA	TRBV6-6	TRBJ1-1	NA	TGTGCCAGCAGTTACTCAGGGGTAACTGAAGCTTTCTTT	CASSYSGVTEAFF
NA	TRBV18	TRBJ1-3	TRBD1	TGTGCCAGCTCAACCAAAGGGGACAGCCGAAACACCATATATTTT	CASSTKGDSRNTIYF
NA	TRBV27	TRBJ2-6	NA	TGTGCCAGCAGTTCGAGCTCTGGGGCCAACGTCCTGACTTTC	CASSSSSGANVLTF
NA	TRBV7-2	TRBJ2-7	TRBD2	TGTGCCAGCAGCTTGGGGACTAGCGGGAGGTCTGGCTACGAGCAGTACTTC	CASSLGTSGRSGYEQYF
NA	TRBV28	TRBJ2-1	TRBD2	TGTGCCAGCAGATTTATGGGCCCTAGCGGCTCCTACAATGAGCAGTTCTTC	CASRFMGPSGSYNEQFF
NA	TRBV7-2	TRBJ2-1	TRBD1	TGTGCCAGCAGCCTAGACAGGGGGCCGTCCTACAATGAGCAGTTCTTC	CASSLDRGPSYNEQFF
NA	TRBV18	TRBJ2-3	NA	TGTGCCAGCTCACCAGATCAGGCAGATACGCAGTATTTT	CASSPDQADTQYF
NA	TRBV5-6	TRBJ2-2	TRBD2	TGTGCCAGCAGTACCGGGACTAGAGAACCCGTGGTGTTTTTT	CASSTGTREPVVFF
NA	TRBV13	TRBJ1-4	NA	TGTGCCAGCAGCCGGGGGGCCGATGAAAAACTGTTTTTT	CASSRGADEKLFF
NA	TRBV24-1	TRBJ2-5	TRBD1	TGTGCCACCAGTGATCCTGGACAGGGGGGGGAGACCCAGTACTTC	CATSDPGQGGETQYF
NA	TRBV28	TRBJ1-2	NA	TGTGCCAGCAGTCGCCGGGGTAACTATGGCTACACCTTC	CASSRRGNYGYTF
NA	TRBV11-2	TRBJ1-5	NA	TGTGCCAGCAGCTTGGCGGGGAACCCCAATCAGCCCCAGCATTTT	CASSLAGNPNQPQHF
NA	TRBV6-5	TRBJ2-2	NA	TGTGCCAGCAGTACCTCAATCGGGAGAGCTGAGCTGTTTTTT	CASSTSIGRAELFF
NA	TRBV5-8	TRBJ1-4	TRBD1	TGTGCCAGCAGCTTCAGGGGGCGCATTGAAAAACTGTTTTTT	CASSFRGRIEKLFF
NA	TRBV12-5	TRBJ2-7	NA	TGTGCTAGTGGTTTGGCTCCTAAGGACACCCAGGAAGCCTACGAGCAGTACTTC	CASGLAPKDTQEAYEQYF
NA	TRBV18	TRBJ1-4	NA	TGTGCCAGCTCACCAATGAAGAAGGGAGGTGAAAAACTGTTTTTT	CASSPMKKGGEKLFF
NA	TRBV10-1	TRBJ2-7	TRBD2	TGCGCCAGCCTTGAGCGGGGGACTAGCGGGAATGGCTACGAGCAGTACTTC	CASLERGTSGNGYEQYF
once	TRBV15	TRBJ2-7	TRBD2	TGTGCCACCAGCTCAGAGATTGGGGGGGGCGAGCAGTACTTC	CATSSEIGGGEQYF
NA	TRBV10-2	TRBJ1-6	NA	TGCGCCAGCAGTGCTGACAGGATCCATTCACCCCTCCACTTT	CASSADRIHSPLHF
NA	TRBV6-5	TRBJ2-7	NA	TGTGCCAGCAGTCCCTCTAACTCCTACGAGCAGTACTTC	CASSPSNSYEQYF
NA	TRBV29-1	TRBJ1-5	NA	TGCAGCGCTAAGACTGGCAATCAGCCCCAGCATTTT	CSAKTGNQPQHF
NA	TRBV5-1	TRBJ2-6	NA	TGCGCCAGCAGCTTGGTCGGCGGGCAGGCCAACGTCCTGACTTTC	CASSLVGGQANVLTF